The 18 T cell receptor beta chains below all came from one sample that was sequenced in a study of regulatory T cells in long-lasting Graves disease. Time point described: newly diagnosed GD, antithyroid drugs for less than 3 months. Following extraction of RNA from PBMCs, that RNA was used to make the TCR library. According to the study, TCR beta libraries were built with iRepertoire HTBI primers and CDR3-region Arm-PCR. Using its own MiXCR run on the multiplex PCR reads, TCRdb lists one record per CDR3 protein. The table lists approximately 400,000 distinct CDR3 sequences, 14% to 15% of them singletons. The data also belong to a second study, concerning T cells in Graves' hyperthyroidism and ophthalmopathy.

The sample was peripheral blood mononuclear cells (PBMCs), taken at new diagnosis, from a patient treated with antithyroid drugs. The receptors were gathered from a woman in her 40s with Graves disease.

The chain has TRBV29-1 and TRBJ2-2; 11 bases align to TRBD2. The germline CDR1 and CDR2 sequences are SQVTM and ANQGSEA. The CDR3 has 17 residues. Trimming removed 6 bases from V and 2 bases from J; junction bases left unmatched: 11. This CDR3 reads CSVRIAGGERNTGELFF. In DNA, the CDR3 is TGCAGCGTCCGGATAGCGGGAGGGGAGCGAAACACCGGGGAGCTGTTTTTT.

This clonotype was observed many times. The V gene is TRBV28, the J gene TRBJ2-5, with D uncertain. The CDR3 covers 12 residues. V dropped 4 bases and J dropped 6 bases, with 9 bases sitting between them. The germline gives CDR1 MDHEN, CDR2 SYDVKM. The CDR3 loop reads CASSSYIQTQYF. The DNA for the CDR3 is TGTGCCAGCAGTTCCTACATCCAGACCCAGTACTTC. Based on the CDR3 plus reference TRBV28 and TRBJ2-5, the full variable domain is DVKVTQSSRYLVKRTGEKVFLECVQDMDHENMFWYRQDPGLGLRLIYFSYDVKMKEKGDIPEGYSVSREKKERFSLILESASTNQTSMYLCASSSYIQTQYFGPGTRLLVL.

This clonotype was recorded at least ten times. The chain couples TRBV30 to TRBJ2-7; no definite D call. The CDR3 extends over 14 amino acids. Germline values: CDR1 GTSNPN, CDR2 SVGIG (reference sequence). The V and J ends lost 2 bases and 2 bases respectively, with 13 bases between them. The chain's CDR3 is CAWSPPPLPYEQYF. The CDR3 coding sequence is TGTGCCTGGAGTCCTCCCCCCCTCCCCTACGAGCAGTACTTC.

This clonotype was seen many times. The chain has TRBV28 and TRBJ1-5, with no clear D. V lost 6 bases and J 2 bases, leaving 20 bases between the germline ends. The CDR3 is 17 residues long. The V gene's germline CDR1 is MDHEN and CDR2 SYDVKM. The CDR3 reads CASSPPGLGAGNQPQHF. The DNA of the CDR3 is TGTGCCAGCAGCCCCCCCGGTCTGGGAGCCGGCAATCAGCCCCAGCATTTT.

This clonotype was found many times. The chain carries TRBV7-8 and TRBJ2-1; 11 bases align to TRBD2. The junction had 3 bases not matched to a gene; V was cut back by 2 bases and J by 9 bases. Germline values: CDR1 SGHVS, CDR2 FQNEAQ. The CDR3 extends over 14 amino acids. The CDR3 DNA reads as TGTGCCAGCAGCTTAAATAGCGGGAGGGTTGAGCAGTTCTTC. Amino acids: CASSLNSGRVEQFF.

Written as DNA, the CDR3 is TGTGCCAGCAGCTCCCCCCGGGACACCAACTACGAGCAGTACTTC. It encodes CASSSPRDTNYEQYF. The chain joins TRBV11-1 to TRBJ2-7, with TRBD1 as a possible D gene (6 bases). This CDR3 comprises 15 residues. Germline V gene data show CDR1 as SGHAT and CDR2 as FQDESV (reference sequence). Trimming stripped 4 bases from V and 3 bases from J, with 16 bases between.

The rearrangement uses TRBV5-4 and TRBJ1-1; D gene ambiguous. The CDR3 has 14 amino acids. In germline, CDR1 is SGHNT, CDR2 YYREEE (reference sequence). Trimming removed 2 bases at V and 4 bases at J, with 12 bases between. The CDR3 coding sequence is TGTGCCAGCAGCTTCTGGGGTGGGAGCACTGAAGCTTTCTTT. This sequence encodes CASSFWGGSTEAFF.

This clonotype was detected ten times or more. The chain recombines TRBV6-2 or TRBV6-3 with TRBJ1-2; weak D call: TRBD1 (6 bases). Germline CDR1 MNHEY, CDR2 SVGEGT. CDR3 size: 13 residues. V was pared by 10 bases and J by 10 bases, with 22 bases between. The CDR3 reads CATMGHLLDHYTF. CDR3 coding DNA: TGTGCCACCATGGGACACCTTCTAGATCACTACACCTTC.

This clonotype came up many times. The chain is built from TRBV20-1 and TRBJ2-3, with 10 bases fitting TRBD2. The CDR3 length is 21 residues. Trimming at V came to 2 bases and at J to 0 bases, leaving 20 bases not matched to a gene. CDR1 is DFQATT and CDR2 is SNEGSKA in the germline V gene (reference sequence). DNA of the CDR3: TGCAGTGCTAGATCCCCTTGGGGAGGACTAGCGGACAGTGCTAGCACAGATACGCAGTATTTT. Translated: CSARSPWGGLADSASTDTQYF.

This clonotype was counted many times. The chain carries TRBV11-2 and TRBJ1-4, with D hard to call. This CDR3 region has 16 residues. Germline V gene lookup returns CDR1 SGHAT and CDR2 FQNNGV. The V end lost 5 bases, the J end lost 3 bases, and 16 bases lay between the germline ends. CDR3 in DNA: TGTGCCAGCAGCCCCCGCGATCTGGGTGCTAATGAAAAACTGTTTTTT. This codes for CASSPRDLGANEKLFF.

This sequence joins TRBV10-3 and TRBJ2-7, with 11 bases lining up with TRBD1. This CDR3 is 14 amino acids long. J lost 7 bases, V lost 9 bases, and 11 bases had no gene match. In germline, CDR1 is ENHRY, CDR2 SYGVKD. In DNA form, the CDR3 reads TGTGCCATTGGATGGGACAGGGGGATTCGGGAGCAGTACTTC. It codes for CAIGWDRGIREQYF.

This clonotype was counted many times. The chain couples TRBV20-1 to TRBJ2-7, with 10 positions matching TRBD1. Looked up from germline, CDR1 is DFQATT and CDR2 is SNEGSKA (reference sequence). With 3 bases clipped from V and 7 bases from J, the junction kept 6 bases outside the gene matches. The CDR3 runs 13 residues. CDR3 bases: TGCAGTGCTAGTCTTGGGACAGGGGTTGAGCAGTACTTC. It encodes CSASLGTGVEQYF.

The chain couples TRBV29-1 to TRBJ2-7, with 10 bases fitting TRBD1. Trimming took 1 base from V and 4 from J; bases not matched to a gene: 7. The CDR3 consists of 15 residues. The germline V gene encodes CDR1 SQVTM and CDR2 ANQGSEA. The CDR3 DNA is TGCAGCGTTGAAGCCCTGACAGGGGGCTATTACGAGCAGTACTTC. Its translation is CSVEALTGGYYEQYF.

The rearrangement uses TRBV11-2 and TRBJ2-1; 7 positions match TRBD2. From germline, CDR1 is SGHAT and CDR2 FQNNGV. The CDR3 runs 14 residues. The CDR3 is CATRRESSYNEQFF. CDR3 bases: TGTGCAACCAGGCGGGAGAGCTCCTACAATGAGCAGTTCTTC.

This clonotype was detected ten times or more. V usage is TRBV5-1 and J usage is TRBJ2-7; TRBD1 agrees at 7 bases. CDR3 length: 15 residues. The V gene's germline CDR1 is SGHRS and CDR2 YFSETQ. The junction had 12 bases not matched to a gene; V was cut back by 3 bases and J by 6 bases. The CDR3 DNA sequence: TGCGCCAGCAGCTCCCGTTCCGACAGGGTAATCGAGCAGTACTTC. Protein product: CASSSRSDRVIEQYF.

In this sample, this clonotype turned up a few times. The chain couples TRBV6-1 to TRBJ1-1; tentatively, D is TRBD1 (5 bases). Germline V gene sequence: CDR1 MNHNS, CDR2 SASEGT. This CDR3 has 18 residues. V lost 2 bases to trimming and J lost 4 bases, with 23 bases between them. The CDR3 nucleotides are TGTGCCAGCAGTGAAAAGGGGCTGGGGAGGGAATGGGGCACTGAAGCTTTCTTT. Its protein product is CASSEKGLGREWGTEAFF.

The chain employs TRBV4-1 and TRBJ2-7, with D unclear. Trimming stripped 1 base from V and 1 base from J, with 8 bases between. Germline V gives CDR1 MGHRA, CDR2 YSYEKL. The CDR3 length is 14 residues. The CDR3 DNA reads TGCGCCAGCAGCCAAGGGCATAGATCCTACGAGCAGTACTTC. Protein product: CASSQGHRSYEQYF.

This clonotype was seen at least ten times. V gene TRBV5-1 combines with J gene TRBJ2-1, with a possible D match to TRBD2 (6 bases). The ends were cut back, 4 bases at V and 0 bases at J, with 11 bases in the middle. The CDR3 runs 15 residues. CDR1 is SGHRS and CDR2 is YFSETQ in the germline V gene. The CDR3 coding sequence is TGCGCCAGCAGCGAGAAGACTAGCTCCTACAATGAGCAGTTCTTC. This translates into CASSEKTSSYNEQFF. The variable domain in full, completed from reference TRBV5-1 and TRBJ2-1, reads KAGVTQTPRYLIKTRGQQVTLSCSPISGHRSVSWYQQTPGQGLQFLFEYFSETQRNKGNFPGRFSGRQFSNSRSEMNVSTLELGDSALYLCASSEKTSSYNEQFFGPGTRLTVL.